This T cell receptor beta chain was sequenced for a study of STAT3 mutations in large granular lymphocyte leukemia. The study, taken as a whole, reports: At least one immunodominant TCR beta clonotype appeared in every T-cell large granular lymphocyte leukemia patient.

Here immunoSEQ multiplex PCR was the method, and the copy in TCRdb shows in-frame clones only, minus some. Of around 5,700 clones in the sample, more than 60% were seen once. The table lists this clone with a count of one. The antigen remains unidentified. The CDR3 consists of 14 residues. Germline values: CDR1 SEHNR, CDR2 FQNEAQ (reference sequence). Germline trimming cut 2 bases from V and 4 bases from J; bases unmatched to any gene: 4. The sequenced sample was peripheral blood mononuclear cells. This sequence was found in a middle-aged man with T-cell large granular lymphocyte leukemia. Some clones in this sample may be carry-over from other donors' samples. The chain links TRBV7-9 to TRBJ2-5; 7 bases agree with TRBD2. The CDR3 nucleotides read TGTGCCAGCAGCTTAAATGGCGGGAGAGAGACCCAGTACTTC. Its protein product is CASSLNGGRETQYF.